The 19 T cell receptor beta chains presented below share a single source sample, sequenced in a study of regulatory T cells in long-lasting Graves disease. For TCR beta, libraries came from iRepertoire HTBI primers and Arm-PCR of CDR3 regions. MiXCR was run by TCRdb on the multiplex PCR reads, yielding one entry per CDR3 protein. The repertoire has hundreds of thousands of distinct CDR3 sequences, roughly 15% of them found once; the top ten carry approximately 18%. Time point: newly diagnosed GD, antithyroid drugs for less than 3 months. RNA from PBMCs was the source of the TCR library. In addition, the sample was reused for a study of T cells in Graves' hyperthyroidism and ophthalmopathy.

This material consisted of peripheral blood mononuclear cells (PBMCs), taken at new diagnosis, from a patient treated with antithyroid drugs. Source of these receptors: a woman younger than 45 with Graves disease.

The table lists this clonotype with a few counts. This chain links TRBV24-1 with TRBJ2-2; maybe TRBD1 (5 bases). Per germline, CDR1 KGHDR and CDR2 SFDVKD. Trimming left V 5 bases short and J 5 bases short, with 8 bases between. The CDR3 extends over 13 amino acids. The CDR3 loop is CATSVQGTGELFF. CDR3 nucleotides: TGTGCCACCAGTGTCCAGGGTACCGGGGAGCTGTTTTTT.

This clonotype was recorded at least ten times. The chain carries TRBV12-3 or TRBV12-4 and TRBJ2-1; D remains ambiguous. V was pared by 6 bases and J by 9 bases, with 21 bases between. This CDR3 is built from 15 residues. CDR3 nucleotides: TGTGCCAGCAGAATAAGGGAAATGTTCGGCGGTGAGCAGTTCTTC. Its protein is CASRIREMFGGEQFF.

This clonotype was observed a few times. V and J are TRBV5-1 and TRBJ2-6, with D perhaps matching TRBD1 (6 bases). Per the germline V gene, CDR1 is SGHRS and CDR2 is YFSETQ. The CDR3 has 16 residues. The V gene lost 3 bases and the J gene lost 4 bases, with 14 bases spanning the gap. The CDR3 nucleotides read TGCGCCAGCAGCTCCGAGGGGGTAGCGGGGGCCAACGTCCTGACTTTC. Protein product: CASSSEGVAGANVLTF. The whole variable domain, filled in from reference TRBV5-1 and TRBJ2-6, reads KAGVTQTPRYLIKTRGQQVTLSCSPISGHRSVSWYQQTPGQGLQFLFEYFSETQRNKGNFPGRFSGRQFSNSRSEMNVSTLELGDSALYLCASSSEGVAGANVLTFGAGSRLTVL.

This chain connects TRBV6-5 to TRBJ2-7; TRBD2 matches 13 bases. The CDR3 extends over 18 amino acids. Germline lookup yields CDR1 MNHEY and CDR2 SVGAGI. V shed 2 bases and J 2 bases; nucleotides not matched to a gene: 9. In nucleotides, the CDR3 is TGTGCCAGCAGTTACCATACCGGGACTAGCGGGACTACCTACGAGCAGTACTTC. Encoded protein: CASSYHTGTSGTTYEQYF.

The genes are TRBV20-1 and TRBJ2-2; no reliable D call. Germline assignment: CDR1 DFQATT and CDR2 SNEGSKA (reference sequence). The germline V and J ends were trimmed by 0 bases and 4 bases, with 15 bases remaining between them. This CDR3 spans 16 amino acids. CDR3 DNA sequence: TGCAGTGCTAGAGATCCCGGACGAAAAATCACCGGGGAGCTGTTTTTT. This gives the protein CSARDPGRKITGELFF.

This clonotype was counted at least ten times. The genes are TRBV6-1 and TRBJ1-3; possible D gene TRBD1, 5 bases. The CDR3 extends over 15 amino acids. V was clipped by 6 bases and J by 0 bases, with 12 bases between them. Germline V CDR1 and CDR2: MNHNS, SASEGT. CDR3 sequence: CASRPGLNSGNTIYF. The CDR3 bases are TGTGCCAGCAGACCGGGACTGAACTCTGGAAACACCATATATTTT.

This clonotype has ten or more counts. This rearrangement joins TRBV7-2 to TRBJ1-1, with 10 positions matching TRBD1. J gave up 7 bases and V 5 bases, and 7 bases lay outside the gene matches. Per the germline V gene, CDR1 is SGHTA and CDR2 is FQGNSA. The CDR3 sequence is 14 residues long. The CDR3 spells CASSPTGGRNEAFF. The CDR3 nucleotides are TGTGCCAGCAGCCCGACAGGGGGCAGGAATGAAGCTTTCTTT.

This clonotype was seen a handful of times. The V and J genes are TRBV27 and TRBJ2-7; D is unresolved. In germline, CDR1 is MNHEY, CDR2 SMNVEV (reference sequence). Trimming left V 5 bases short and J 0 bases short, with 14 bases between. The CDR3 runs 15 residues. CDR3 loop: CASSRNRVFSYEQYF. The DNA for the CDR3 is TGTGCCAGCAGTCGAAACCGGGTCTTCTCCTACGAGCAGTACTTC.

As DNA, the CDR3 is TGCGCCAGCAGCTTTCGACAGGGGTGGGAGACCCAGTACTTC. Translating gives CASSFRQGWETQYF. This chain links TRBV5-1 with TRBJ2-5; 8 bases agree with TRBD1. The CDR3 has 14 amino acids. Germline V gives CDR1 SGHRS, CDR2 YFSETQ. V lost 2 bases to trimming and J lost 5 bases; unmatched junction nucleotides: 5.

The chain employs TRBV20-1 and TRBJ2-1; 8 nucleotides align to TRBD1. The trim removed 3 bases at V and 7 bases at J, leaving 14 bases unmatched. CDR3 length: 16 residues. Germline CDR1 reads DFQATT; CDR2 reads SNEGSKA (reference sequence). This CDR3 is CSASGPWDRLGNEQFF. CDR3 in DNA: TGCAGTGCTAGCGGGCCCTGGGACAGGTTGGGGAATGAGCAGTTCTTC.

The chain couples TRBV10-2 to TRBJ1-5; D not certain. Germline-derived CDR1 and CDR2 are WSHSY and SAAADI. The CDR3 is 14 residues long. The V end lost 0 bases, the J end lost 6 bases, and 9 bases lay between the germline ends. The CDR3 sequence is CASSESGSGQPQHF. CDR3 coding DNA: TGCGCCAGCAGTGAGTCGGGGAGCGGTCAGCCCCAGCATTTT.

V is TRBV4-1 and J is TRBJ2-1, with TRBD2 identical over 7 bases. From germline, CDR1 is MGHRA and CDR2 YSYEKL. With 0 bases clipped from V and 7 bases from J, the junction kept 12 bases outside the gene matches. The CDR3 length is 17 residues. The CDR3 loop is CASSQEREDLQRNEQFF. CDR3 sequence (DNA): TGCGCCAGCAGCCAAGAACGGGAGGACCTTCAACGGAATGAGCAGTTCTTC.

Comment on this clonotype: This could be a read error, since a much larger clone is one nucleotide away. The genes are TRBV7-9 and TRBJ1-1; 11 bases agree with TRBD1. The CDR3 is 14 residues long. The germline V gene has CDR1 SEHNR and CDR2 FQNEAQ (reference sequence). Trimming at V came to 4 bases and at J to 4 bases, leaving 2 bases not matched to a gene. For the CDR3, the DNA is TGTGCCAGCAGCTCCGGGACAGGGGGCACTGAAGCTTTCTTT. Amino acid sequence: CASSSGTGGTEAFF.

This clonotype was seen a handful of times. J is TRBJ2-7 and V is TRBV27; D is ambiguous. V lost 3 bases to trimming and J lost 7 bases, with 16 bases between them. Per germline, CDR1 MNHEY and CDR2 SMNVEV (reference sequence). The CDR3 covers 14 residues. The CDR3 nucleotides read TGTGCCAGCAGTTTGGCTGGGAAAGCCGGGGAGCAGTACTTC. Its protein is CASSLAGKAGEQYF.

J is TRBJ1-3 and V is TRBV20-1; D not resolved. This CDR3 is 12 amino acids long. V shed 6 bases and J shed 4 bases, with 10 bases lying between them. The germline CDR1 and CDR2 sequences are DFQATT and SNEGSKA (reference sequence). This chain's CDR3 is CSAPDLGNTIYF. CDR3 in DNA: TGCAGTGCCCCGGATTTAGGAAACACCATATATTTT.

This clonotype was counted at least ten times. V is TRBV28 and J is TRBJ2-1, with TRBD2 matching over 8 bases. Trimming at V came to 5 bases and at J to 6 bases, leaving 12 bases not matched to a gene. The CDR3 has 16 residues. Germline loops: CDR1 MDHEN, CDR2 SYDVKM. The CDR3 DNA follows: TGTGCCAGCAGTGGGGAGAGCGGGAGCTCGTTCAATGAGCAGTTCTTC. Encoded protein: CASSGESGSSFNEQFF.

V usage is TRBV20-1 and J usage is TRBJ1-1; D is uncertain. The germline V gene encodes CDR1 DFQATT and CDR2 SNEGSKA (reference sequence). The CDR3 runs 13 residues. Trimming pared 3 bases from V and 3 bases from J, leaving 11 bases between. CDR3 amino acids: CSARTGGYTEAFF. The CDR3 nucleotides read TGCAGTGCTAGGACCGGAGGGTACACTGAAGCTTTCTTT.

This clonotype turned up a few times. The chain is built from TRBV5-1 and TRBJ1-2, with D hard to call. This CDR3 spans 13 amino acids. Germline V CDR1 and CDR2: SGHRS, YFSETQ. The V and J ends lost 0 bases and 4 bases respectively, with 7 bases between them. CDR3 DNA: TGCGCCAGCAGCTTGGAGGAGGCCTATGGCTACACCTTC. Amino acid sequence: CASSLEEAYGYTF.

The sample holds a few counts of this clonotype. This chain uses TRBV19 with TRBJ2-7, with 8 bases that match TRBD2. Germline-derived CDR1 and CDR2 are LNHDA and SQIVND (reference sequence). With 5 bases clipped from V and 0 bases from J, the junction kept 6 bases outside the gene matches. This CDR3 spans 15 amino acids. CDR3 coding DNA: TGTGCCAGTAGTCCTAGCGGGCTTAGCTCCTACGAGCAGTACTTC. As protein: CASSPSGLSSYEQYF.